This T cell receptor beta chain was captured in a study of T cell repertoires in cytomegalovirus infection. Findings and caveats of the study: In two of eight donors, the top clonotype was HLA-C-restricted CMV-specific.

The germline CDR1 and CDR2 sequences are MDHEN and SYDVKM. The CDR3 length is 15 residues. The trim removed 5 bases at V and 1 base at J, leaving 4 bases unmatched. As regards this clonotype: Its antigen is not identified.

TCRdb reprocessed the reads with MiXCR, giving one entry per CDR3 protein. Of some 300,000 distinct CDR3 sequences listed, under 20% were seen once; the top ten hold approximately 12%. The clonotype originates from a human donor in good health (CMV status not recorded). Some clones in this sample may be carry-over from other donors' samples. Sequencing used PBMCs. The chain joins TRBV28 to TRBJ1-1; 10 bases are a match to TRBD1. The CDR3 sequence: CASSPGTGANTEAFF. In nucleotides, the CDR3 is TGTGCCAGCAGTCCTGGGACAGGGGCGAACACTGAAGCTTTCTTT.